The rows below give T cell receptor beta chains drawn from one sample of a study of blood T cell repertoires in COVID-19. Method: immunoSEQ multiplex PCR; TCRdb's copy keeps in-frame clones and lacks some. Among about 260,000 clones listed, around 80% were seen once. Material for sequencing was peripheral blood. Receptors were obtained from an elderly woman with acute or convalescent COVID-19. Each CDR3 is given without its conserved first and last residue. The order of the fields is CDR3 protein, V gene, J gene.

ATSDPQGATTGELF,TRBV24-1,TRBJ2-2
ASSFGGPLPNSDTQY,TRBV7-9,TRBJ2-3
ASSEGLAGGRSSYNEQF,TRBV2,TRBJ2-1
ASSLTATNEKLF,TRBV5-1,TRBJ1-4
ASSEVREGEKLF,TRBV2,TRBJ1-4
ASTGGNQPQH,TRBV2,TRBJ1-5
ASSLGGTHLSEQY,TRBV28,TRBJ2-7
ASSRGTPWAGELF,TRBV7-8,TRBJ2-2
ASSLRPLGEANEQF,TRBV5-1,TRBJ2-1
ASSRGRESTSRSSYEQY,TRBV3-1/TRBV3-2,TRBJ2-7
ASSYQDSSKNIQY,TRBV6-5,TRBJ2-4
ASSQDTGLGGYT,TRBV4-3,TRBJ1-2
ASRRDVYEQY,TRBV6-6,TRBJ2-7
ASSQHRLSNNEQF,TRBV4-1,TRBJ2-1
ASSPDVIGANVLT,TRBV9,TRBJ2-6
ASSLGASGVQETQY,TRBV5-1,TRBJ2-5
ASSYSNTNQPQH,TRBV6-2/TRBV6-3,TRBJ1-5
ASSTDRVYGYT,TRBV28,TRBJ1-2
ASERDRGTEAF,TRBV2,TRBJ1-1
ASSLTPSGTGNEQY,TRBV27,TRBJ2-7